The clone carrying this T cell receptor beta chain is a singleton in its sample. Donors were grouped by their self-reported clinical history. The sample comes from a study of blood T cell repertoires in COVID-19. CDR1 and CDR2 from the germline V gene are SGHTA and FQGNSA. V was pared by 5 bases and J by 1 base, with 10 bases of the junction left unmatched. CDR3 length: 18 amino acids. Some clones are missing from TCRdb's copy, which holds only in-frame ones; the method was immunoSEQ multiplex PCR. The repertoire has 150,000 to 200,000 clones, roughly 84% of them found once; the top ten carry about an eighth.

This receptor was taken from a woman aged 60-75 years who had recovered from COVID-19. Sequencing used PBMCs or T cells enriched from blood (not recorded which). The rearrangement joins TRBV7-2 to TRBJ2-2; 10 bases fit TRBD1. CDR3 loop: CASSPGQGPDLNTGELFF. CDR3 bases: TGTGCCAGCAGCCCGGGACAGGGGCCGGATTTGAACACCGGGGAGCTGTTTTTT.